This T cell receptor (beta chain) stems from a study of chemoradiotherapy in HPV16-positive cancers. Study details: Candidate HPV-specific clones and shared TCR motifs came from a couple of HPV16-positive patients. Study-wide results and limits: HPV-responsive T-cell expansion during chemoradiotherapy was linked to improved recurrence-free survival in HPV16-positive patients. Non-HPV-specific T cells did not expand in tumors during treatment, whereas candidate HPV-specific clones and E7-related motifs did.

This clone was observed once. The antigen is undetermined. Profiling relied on immunoSEQ multiplex PCR, and the TCRdb table lists in-frame clones only, not all of them. The table includes about 5,500 clones, less than 80% detected once. Per germline, CDR1 SGHTS and CDR2 YDEGEE. The CDR3 length is 16 residues. The ends were cut back, 2 bases at V and 7 bases at J, with 16 bases in the middle. This material was acquired from a patient who underwent chemoradiotherapy. V is TRBV5-8 and J is TRBJ1-6; weak D call: TRBD1 (5 bases). This sequence originates from a human donor with HPV-associated anogenital cancer. The CDR3: CASSFLGVALNSPLHF. The CDR3 DNA reads TGTGCCAGCAGCTTTTTAGGGGTTGCCCTGAATTCACCCCTCCACTTT.